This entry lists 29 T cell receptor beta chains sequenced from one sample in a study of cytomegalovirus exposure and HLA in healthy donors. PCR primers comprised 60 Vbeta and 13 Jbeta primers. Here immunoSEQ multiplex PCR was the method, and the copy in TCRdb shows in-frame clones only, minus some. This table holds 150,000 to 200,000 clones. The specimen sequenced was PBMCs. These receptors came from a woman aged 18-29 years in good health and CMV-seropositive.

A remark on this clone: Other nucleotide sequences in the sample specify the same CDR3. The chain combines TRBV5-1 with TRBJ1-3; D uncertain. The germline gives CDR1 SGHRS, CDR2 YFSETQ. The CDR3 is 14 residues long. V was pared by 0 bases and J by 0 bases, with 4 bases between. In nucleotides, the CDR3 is TGCGCCAGCAGCTTGGGCAGCTCTGGAAACACCATATATTTT. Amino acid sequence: CASSLGSSGNTIYF.

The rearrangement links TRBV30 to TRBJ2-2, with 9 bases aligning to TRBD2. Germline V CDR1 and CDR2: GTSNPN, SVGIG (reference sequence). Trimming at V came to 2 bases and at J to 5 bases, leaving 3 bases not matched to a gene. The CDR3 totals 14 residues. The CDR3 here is CAWSYSGGTGELFF. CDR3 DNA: TGTGCCTGGAGTTACAGCGGGGGGACCGGGGAGCTGTTTTTT. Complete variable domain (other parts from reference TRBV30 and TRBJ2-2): SQTIHQWPATLVQPVGSPLSLECTVEGTSNPNLYWYRQAAGRGLQLLFYSVGIGQISSEVPQNLSASRPQDRQFILSSKKLLLSDSGFYLCAWSYSGGTGELFFGEGSRLTVL.

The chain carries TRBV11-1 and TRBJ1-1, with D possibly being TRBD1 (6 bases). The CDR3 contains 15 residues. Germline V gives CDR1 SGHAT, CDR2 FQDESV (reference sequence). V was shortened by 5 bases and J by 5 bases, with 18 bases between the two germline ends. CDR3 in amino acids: CASSGWTASGTEAFF. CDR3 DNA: TGTGCCAGCAGCGGCTGGACAGCTTCGGGTACTGAAGCTTTCTTT.

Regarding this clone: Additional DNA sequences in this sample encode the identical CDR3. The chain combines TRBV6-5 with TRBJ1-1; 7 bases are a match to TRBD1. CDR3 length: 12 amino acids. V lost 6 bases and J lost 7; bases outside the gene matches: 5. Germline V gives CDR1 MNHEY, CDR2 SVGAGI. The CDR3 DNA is TGTGCCAGCAGCGGGACAGCCGGTGAAGCTTTCTTT. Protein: CASSGTAGEAFF.

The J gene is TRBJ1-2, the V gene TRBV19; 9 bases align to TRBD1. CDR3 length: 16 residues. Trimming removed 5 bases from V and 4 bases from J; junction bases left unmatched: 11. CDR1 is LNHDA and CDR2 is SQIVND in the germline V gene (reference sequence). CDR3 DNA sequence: TGTGCCAGTAGTTTCCCCTCCGGGACAGGGATCTATGGCTACACCTTC. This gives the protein CASSFPSGTGIYGYTF.

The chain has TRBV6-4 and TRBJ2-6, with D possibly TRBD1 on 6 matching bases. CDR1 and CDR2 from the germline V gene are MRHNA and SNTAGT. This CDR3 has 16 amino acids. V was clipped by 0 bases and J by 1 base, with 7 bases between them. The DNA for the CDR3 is TGTGCCAGCAGTGACTCAACAGGGTCTGGGGCCAACGTCCTGACTTTC. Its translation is CASSDSTGSGANVLTF.

The CDR3 DNA is TGTGCCAGCAGCGTACTCGGTAGCGGGGGAACCGGGGAGCTGTTTTTT. Protein: CASSVLGSGGTGELFF. The V call is TRBV9, the J call TRBJ2-2, with 9 positions matching TRBD2. Looked up from germline, CDR1 is SGDLS and CDR2 is YYNGEE. The ends lost 1 base at V and 5 bases at J; junction bases unmatched: 6. This CDR3 spans 16 amino acids.

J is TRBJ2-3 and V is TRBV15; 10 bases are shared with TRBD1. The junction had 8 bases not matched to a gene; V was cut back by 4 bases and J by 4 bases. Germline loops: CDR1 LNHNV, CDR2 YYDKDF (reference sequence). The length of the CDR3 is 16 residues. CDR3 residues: CATSTWDRGNADTQYF. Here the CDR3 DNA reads TGTGCCACCAGCACGTGGGACAGGGGTAATGCAGATACGCAGTATTTT.

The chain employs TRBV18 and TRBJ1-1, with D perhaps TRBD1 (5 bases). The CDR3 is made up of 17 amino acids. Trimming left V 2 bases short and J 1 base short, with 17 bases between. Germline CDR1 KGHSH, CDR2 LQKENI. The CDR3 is CASSPATGAGPNTEAFF. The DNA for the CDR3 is TGTGCCAGCTCACCAGCCACCGGGGCGGGACCGAACACTGAAGCTTTCTTT.

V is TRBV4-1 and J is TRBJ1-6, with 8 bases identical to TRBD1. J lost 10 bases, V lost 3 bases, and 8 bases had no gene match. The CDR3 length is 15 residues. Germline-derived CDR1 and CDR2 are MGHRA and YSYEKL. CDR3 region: CASSHIAQGASPLHF. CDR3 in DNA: TGCGCCAGCAGCCATATCGCCCAGGGGGCATCACCCCTCCACTTT.

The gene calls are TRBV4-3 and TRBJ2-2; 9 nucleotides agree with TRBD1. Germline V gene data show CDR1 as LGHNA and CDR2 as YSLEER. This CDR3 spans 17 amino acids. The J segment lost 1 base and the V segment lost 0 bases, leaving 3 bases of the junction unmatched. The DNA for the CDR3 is TGCGCCAGCAGCCAAGATTACAGGGGGCAGAACACCGGGGAGCTGTTTTTT. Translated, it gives CASSQDYRGQNTGELFF.

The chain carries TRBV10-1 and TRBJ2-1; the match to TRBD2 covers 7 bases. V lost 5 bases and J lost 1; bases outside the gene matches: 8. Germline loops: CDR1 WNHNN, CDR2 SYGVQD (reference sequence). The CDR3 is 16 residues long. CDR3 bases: TGCGCCAGCAGTAGAGGGCTAGCGGCGTCCTACAATGAGCAGTTCTTC. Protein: CASSRGLAASYNEQFF.

In nucleotides, the CDR3 is TGTGCCAGCAGCCCCCGGACAGGGGGTGAAAAACTGTTTTTT. Protein product: CASSPRTGGEKLFF. This chain joins TRBV7-9 and TRBJ1-4, with 10 positions matching TRBD1. Germline V gives CDR1 SEHNR, CDR2 FQNEAQ (reference sequence). CDR3 length: 14 residues. V shed 5 bases, J shed 7 bases, and the junction held 4 bases outside the gene matches.

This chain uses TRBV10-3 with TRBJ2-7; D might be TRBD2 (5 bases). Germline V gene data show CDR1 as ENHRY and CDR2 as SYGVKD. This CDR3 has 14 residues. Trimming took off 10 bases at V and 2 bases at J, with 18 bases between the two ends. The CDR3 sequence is CATRVVGRAYEQYF. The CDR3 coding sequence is TGTGCCACGAGGGTAGTAGGTAGGGCCTACGAGCAGTACTTC.

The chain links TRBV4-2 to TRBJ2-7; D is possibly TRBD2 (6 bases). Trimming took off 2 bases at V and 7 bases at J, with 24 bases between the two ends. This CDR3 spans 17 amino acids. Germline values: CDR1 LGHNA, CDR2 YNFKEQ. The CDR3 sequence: CASSQPGGSSQRLEQYF. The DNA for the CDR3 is TGTGCCAGCAGCCAACCCGGGGGAAGTTCCCAACGGCTAGAGCAGTACTTC.

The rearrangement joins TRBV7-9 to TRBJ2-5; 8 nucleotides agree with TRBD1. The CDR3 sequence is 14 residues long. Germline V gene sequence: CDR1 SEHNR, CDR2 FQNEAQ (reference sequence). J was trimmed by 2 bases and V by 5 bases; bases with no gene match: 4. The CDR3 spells CASSPGQGQETQYF. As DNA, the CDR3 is TGTGCCAGCAGCCCAGGACAGGGACAAGAGACCCAGTACTTC.

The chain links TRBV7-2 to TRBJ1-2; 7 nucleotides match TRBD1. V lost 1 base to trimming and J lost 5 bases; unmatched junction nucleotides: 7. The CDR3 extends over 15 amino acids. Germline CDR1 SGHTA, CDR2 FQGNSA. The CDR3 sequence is CASSLVTGQAYGYTF. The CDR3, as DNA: TGTGCCAGCAGCTTAGTTACCGGACAGGCTTATGGCTACACCTTC.

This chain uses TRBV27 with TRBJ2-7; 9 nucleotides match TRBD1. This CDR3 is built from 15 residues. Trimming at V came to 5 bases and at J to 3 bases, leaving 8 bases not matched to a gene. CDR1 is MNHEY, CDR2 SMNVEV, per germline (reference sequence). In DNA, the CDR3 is TGTGCCAGCAGTAGACTCGGACAGGGGATCTACGAGCAGTACTTC. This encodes CASSRLGQGIYEQYF.

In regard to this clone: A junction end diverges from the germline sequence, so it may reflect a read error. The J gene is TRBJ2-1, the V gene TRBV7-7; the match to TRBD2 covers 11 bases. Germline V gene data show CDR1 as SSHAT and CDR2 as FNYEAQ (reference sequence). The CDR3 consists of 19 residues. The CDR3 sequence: CASSLVPSGGWISVGEQFF. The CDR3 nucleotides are TGTGCTAGCAGCTTAGTTCCTAGCGGGGGGTGGATTAGTGTTGGGGAGCAGTTCTTC. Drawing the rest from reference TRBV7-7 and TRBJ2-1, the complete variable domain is GAGVSQSPRYKVTKRGQDVTLRCDPISSHATLYWYQQALGQGPEFLTYFNYEAQPDKSGLPSDRFSAERPEGSISTLTIQRTEQRDSAMYRCASSLVPSGGWISVGEQFFGPGTRLTVL.

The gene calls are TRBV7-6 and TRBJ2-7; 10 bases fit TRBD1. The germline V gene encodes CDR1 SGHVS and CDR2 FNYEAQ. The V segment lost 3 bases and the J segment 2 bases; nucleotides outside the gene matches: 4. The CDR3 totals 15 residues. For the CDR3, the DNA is TGTGCCAGCAGCTTTAGGGGGACAGGGGCCTACGAGCAGTACTTC. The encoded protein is CASSFRGTGAYEQYF. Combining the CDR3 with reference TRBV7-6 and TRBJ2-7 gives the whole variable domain GAGVSQSPRYKVTKRGQDVALRCDPISGHVSLYWYRQALGQGPEFLTYFNYEAQQDKSGLPNDRFSAERPEGSISTLTIQRTEQRDSAMYRCASSFRGTGAYEQYFGPGTRLTVT.

CDR3 protein: CASSLGHRGSYEQYF. CDR3 sequence (DNA): TGCGCCAGCAGCCTAGGGCATAGGGGTTCCTACGAGCAGTACTTC. The chain carries TRBV5-1 and TRBJ2-7; D might be TRBD1 (5 bases). The germline V gene encodes CDR1 SGHRS and CDR2 YFSETQ. This CDR3 contains 15 residues. The V end lost 4 bases, the J end lost 1 base, and 15 bases lay between the germline ends.

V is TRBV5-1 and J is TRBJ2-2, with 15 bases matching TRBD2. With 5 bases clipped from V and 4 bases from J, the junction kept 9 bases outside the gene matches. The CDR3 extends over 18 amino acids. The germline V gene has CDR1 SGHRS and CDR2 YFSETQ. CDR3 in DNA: TGCGCCAGCAGAGACCCGGGACTAGCGGGAGGTGGCACCGGGGAGCTGTTTTTT. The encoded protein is CASRDPGLAGGGTGELFF.

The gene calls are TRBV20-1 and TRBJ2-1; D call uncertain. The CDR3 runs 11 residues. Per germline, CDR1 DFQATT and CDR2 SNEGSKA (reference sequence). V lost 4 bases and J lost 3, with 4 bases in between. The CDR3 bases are TGCAGTGCTACGAGCTACAATGAGCAGTTCTTC. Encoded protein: CSATSYNEQFF.

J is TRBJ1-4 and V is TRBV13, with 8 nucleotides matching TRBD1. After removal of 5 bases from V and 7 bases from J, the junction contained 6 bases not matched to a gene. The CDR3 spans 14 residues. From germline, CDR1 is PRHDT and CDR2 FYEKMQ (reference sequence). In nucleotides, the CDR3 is TGTGCCAGCAGCCCCGGACAGGGACGTGAAAAACTGTTTTTT. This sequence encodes CASSPGQGREKLFF. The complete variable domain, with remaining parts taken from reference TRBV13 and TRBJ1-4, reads AAGVIQSPRHLIKEKRETATLKCYPIPRHDTVYWYQQGPGQDPQFLISFYEKMQSDKGSIPDRFSAQQFSDYHSELNMSSLELGDSALYFCASSPGQGREKLFFGSGTQLSVL.

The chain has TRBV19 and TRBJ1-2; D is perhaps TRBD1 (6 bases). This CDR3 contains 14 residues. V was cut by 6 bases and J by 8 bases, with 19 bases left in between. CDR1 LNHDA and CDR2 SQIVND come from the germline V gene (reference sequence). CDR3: CASSRMSRGRGYTF. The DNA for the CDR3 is TGTGCCAGTAGCCGTATGTCCAGGGGCAGGGGCTACACCTTC.

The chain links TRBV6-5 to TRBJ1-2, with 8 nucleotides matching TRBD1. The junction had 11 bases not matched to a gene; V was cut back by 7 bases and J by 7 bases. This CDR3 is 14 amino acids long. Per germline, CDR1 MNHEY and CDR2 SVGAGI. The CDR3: CASTRRGQAGGYTF. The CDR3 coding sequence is TGTGCCAGCACCCGTCGGGGACAGGCGGGTGGCTACACCTTC.

The CDR3 DNA reads TGTGCCTGGAGTTTTCCGGGACTAGCGGATTGGCAAGAGACCCAGTACTTC. Encoded protein: CAWSFPGLADWQETQYF. This chain joins TRBV30 and TRBJ2-5, with 11 bases lining up with TRBD2. Losses at the gene ends were 2 bases for V and 2 bases for J; bases not matched to a gene: 10. The CDR3 is 17 residues long. Looked up from germline, CDR1 is GTSNPN and CDR2 is SVGIG (reference sequence).

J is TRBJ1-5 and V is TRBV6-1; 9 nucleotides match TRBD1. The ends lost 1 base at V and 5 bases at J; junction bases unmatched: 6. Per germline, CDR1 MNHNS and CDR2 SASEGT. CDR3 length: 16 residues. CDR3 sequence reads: CASSEGGTGLHQPQHF. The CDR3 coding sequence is TGTGCCAGCAGTGAAGGGGGGACAGGGCTACATCAGCCCCAGCATTTT.

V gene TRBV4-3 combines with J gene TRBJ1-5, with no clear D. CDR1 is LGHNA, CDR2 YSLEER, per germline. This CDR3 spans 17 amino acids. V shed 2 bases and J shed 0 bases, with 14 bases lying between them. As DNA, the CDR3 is TGCGCCAGCAGCCAACGCTATCCCCCCTATAGCAATCAGCCCCAGCATTTT. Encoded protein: CASSQRYPPYSNQPQHF.